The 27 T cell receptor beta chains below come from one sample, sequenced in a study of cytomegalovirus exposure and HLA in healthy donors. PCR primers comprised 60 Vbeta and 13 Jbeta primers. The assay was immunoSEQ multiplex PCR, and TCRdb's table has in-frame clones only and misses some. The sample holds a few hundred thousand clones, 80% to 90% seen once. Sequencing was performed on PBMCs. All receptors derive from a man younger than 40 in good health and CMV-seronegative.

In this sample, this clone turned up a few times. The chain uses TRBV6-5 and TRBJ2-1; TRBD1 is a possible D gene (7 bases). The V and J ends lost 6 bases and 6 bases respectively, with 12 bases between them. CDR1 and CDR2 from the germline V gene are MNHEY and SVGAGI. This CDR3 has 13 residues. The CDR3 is CASSQGEVNEQFF. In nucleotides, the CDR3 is TGTGCCAGCAGCCAGGGGGAGGTCAATGAGCAGTTCTTC.

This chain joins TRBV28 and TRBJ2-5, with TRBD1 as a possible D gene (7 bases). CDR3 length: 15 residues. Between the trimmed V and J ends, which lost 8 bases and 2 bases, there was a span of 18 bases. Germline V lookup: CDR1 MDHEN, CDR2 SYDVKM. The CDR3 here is CASHDATGTQETQYF. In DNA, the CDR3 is TGTGCCAGCCATGACGCGACAGGGACTCAAGAGACCCAGTACTTC.

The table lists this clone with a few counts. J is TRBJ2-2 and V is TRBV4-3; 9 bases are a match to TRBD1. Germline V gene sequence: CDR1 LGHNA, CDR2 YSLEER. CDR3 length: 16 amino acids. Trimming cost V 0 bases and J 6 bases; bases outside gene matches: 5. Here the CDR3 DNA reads TGCGCCAGCAGCCAAGATACTCGACAGGGGGCCGGGGAGCTGTTTTTT. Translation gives CASSQDTRQGAGELFF.

CDR3 nucleotides: TGTGCCAGCAGCCGGGACAGGGGCTGGGAGGGATTCTACAATGAGCAGTTCTTC. Its translation is CASSRDRGWEGFYNEQFF. V is TRBV9 and J is TRBJ2-1; 10 positions match TRBD1. This CDR3 spans 18 amino acids. Losses at the gene ends were 4 bases for V and 3 bases for J; bases not matched to a gene: 13. Germline values: CDR1 SGDLS, CDR2 YYNGEE.

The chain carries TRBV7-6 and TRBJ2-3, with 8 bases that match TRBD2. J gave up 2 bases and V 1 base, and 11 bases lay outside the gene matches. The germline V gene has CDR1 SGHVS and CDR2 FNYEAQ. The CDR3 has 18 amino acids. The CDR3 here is CASSLVPRQRGTTDTQYF. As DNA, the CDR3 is TGTGCCAGCAGCTTAGTCCCCCGCCAGCGGGGGACCACAGATACGCAGTATTTT.

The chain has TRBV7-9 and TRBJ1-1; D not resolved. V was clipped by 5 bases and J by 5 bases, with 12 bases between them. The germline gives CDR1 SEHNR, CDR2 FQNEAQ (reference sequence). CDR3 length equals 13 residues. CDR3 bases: TGTGCCAGCAGCCCGGCGGGCGAGACTGAAGCTTTCTTT. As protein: CASSPAGETEAFF.

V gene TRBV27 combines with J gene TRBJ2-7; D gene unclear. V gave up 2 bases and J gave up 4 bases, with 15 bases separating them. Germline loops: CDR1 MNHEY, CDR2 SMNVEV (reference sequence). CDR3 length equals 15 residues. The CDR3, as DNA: TGTGCCAGCAGTTTAGGTCTTCGTAATCTATACGAGCAGTACTTC. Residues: CASSLGLRNLYEQYF.

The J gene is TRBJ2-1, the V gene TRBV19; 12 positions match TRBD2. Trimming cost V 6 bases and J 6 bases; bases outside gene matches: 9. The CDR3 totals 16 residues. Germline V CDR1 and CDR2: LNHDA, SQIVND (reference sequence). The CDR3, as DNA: TGTGCCAGTAGCATCCTCGCTAGCGGGGGGGCCAATGAGCAGTTCTTC. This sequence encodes CASSILASGGANEQFF. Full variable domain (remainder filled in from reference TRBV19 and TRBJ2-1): DGGITQSPKYLFRKEGQNVTLSCEQNLNHDAMYWYRQDPGQGLRLIYYSQIVNDFQKGDIAEGYSVSREKKESFPLTVTSAQKNPTAFYLCASSILASGGANEQFFGPGTRLTVL.

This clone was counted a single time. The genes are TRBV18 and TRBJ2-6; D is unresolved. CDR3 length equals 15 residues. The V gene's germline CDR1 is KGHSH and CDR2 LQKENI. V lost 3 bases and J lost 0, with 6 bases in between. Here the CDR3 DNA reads TGTGCCAGCTCACCTCTCTTCTCTGGGGCCAACGTCCTGACTTTC. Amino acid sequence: CASSPLFSGANVLTF.

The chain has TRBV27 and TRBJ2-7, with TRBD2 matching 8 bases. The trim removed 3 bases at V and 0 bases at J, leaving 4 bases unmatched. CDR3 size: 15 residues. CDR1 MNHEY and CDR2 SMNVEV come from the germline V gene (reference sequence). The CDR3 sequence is CASSFERGSSYEQYF. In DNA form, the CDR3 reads TGTGCCAGCAGTTTTGAGCGGGGGAGCTCCTACGAGCAGTACTTC.

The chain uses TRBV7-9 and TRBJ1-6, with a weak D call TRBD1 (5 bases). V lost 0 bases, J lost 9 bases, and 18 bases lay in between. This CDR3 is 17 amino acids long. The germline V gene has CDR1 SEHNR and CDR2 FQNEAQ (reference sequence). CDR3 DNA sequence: TGTGCCAGCAGCTTAGCCAAGATGGGGCTTGTTAGTTCACCCCTCCACTTT. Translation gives CASSLAKMGLVSSPLHF.

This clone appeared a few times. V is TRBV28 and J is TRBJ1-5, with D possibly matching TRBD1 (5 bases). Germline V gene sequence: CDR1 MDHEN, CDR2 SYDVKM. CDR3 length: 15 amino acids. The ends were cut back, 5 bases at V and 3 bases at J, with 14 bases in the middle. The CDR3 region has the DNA TGTGCCAGCAGTGTTAACGTGGACACCAATCAGCCCCAGCATTTT. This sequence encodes CASSVNVDTNQPQHF. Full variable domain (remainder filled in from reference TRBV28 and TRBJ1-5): DVKVTQSSRYLVKRTGEKVFLECVQDMDHENMFWYRQDPGLGLRLIYFSYDVKMKEKGDIPEGYSVSREKKERFSLILESASTNQTSMYLCASSVNVDTNQPQHFGDGTRLSIL.

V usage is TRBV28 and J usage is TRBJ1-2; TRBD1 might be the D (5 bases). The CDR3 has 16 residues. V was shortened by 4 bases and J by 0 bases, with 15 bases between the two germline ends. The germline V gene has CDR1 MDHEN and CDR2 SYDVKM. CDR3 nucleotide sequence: TGTGCCAGCAGTTCCAGCCCGGGGGGACCTAACTATGGCTACACCTTC. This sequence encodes CASSSSPGGPNYGYTF.

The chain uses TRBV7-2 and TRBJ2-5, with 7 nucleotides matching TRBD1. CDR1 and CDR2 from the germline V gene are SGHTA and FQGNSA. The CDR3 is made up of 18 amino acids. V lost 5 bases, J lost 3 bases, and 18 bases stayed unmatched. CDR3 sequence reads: CASSPDIPGGQFKETQYF. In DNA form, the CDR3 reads TGTGCCAGCAGCCCCGATATCCCAGGGGGACAATTTAAAGAGACCCAGTACTTC. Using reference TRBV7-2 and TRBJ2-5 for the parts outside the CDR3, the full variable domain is GAGVSQSPSNKVTEKGKDVELRCDPISGHTALYWYRQSLGQGLEFLIYFQGNSAPDKSGLPSDRFSAERTGGSVSTLTIQRTQQEDSAVYLCASSPDIPGGQFKETQYFGPGTRLLVL.

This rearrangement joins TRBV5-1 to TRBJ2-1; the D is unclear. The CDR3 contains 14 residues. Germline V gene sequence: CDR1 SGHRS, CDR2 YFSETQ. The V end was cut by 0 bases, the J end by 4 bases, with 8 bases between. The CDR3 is CASSLVGQYNEQFF. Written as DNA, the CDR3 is TGCGCCAGCAGCTTGGTGGGCCAGTACAATGAGCAGTTCTTC.

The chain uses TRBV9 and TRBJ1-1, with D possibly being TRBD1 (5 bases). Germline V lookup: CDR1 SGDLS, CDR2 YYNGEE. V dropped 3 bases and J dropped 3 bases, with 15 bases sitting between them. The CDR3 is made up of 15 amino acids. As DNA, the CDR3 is TGTGCCAGCAGCGAACAGGCGCTTGGGGACACTGAAGCTTTCTTT. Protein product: CASSEQALGDTEAFF.

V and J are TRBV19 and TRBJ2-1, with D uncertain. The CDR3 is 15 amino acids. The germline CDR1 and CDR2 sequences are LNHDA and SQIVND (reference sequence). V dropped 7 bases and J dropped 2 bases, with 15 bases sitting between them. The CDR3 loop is CASKAGLEPYNEQFF. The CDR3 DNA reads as TGTGCCAGTAAGGCAGGATTGGAACCCTACAATGAGCAGTTCTTC.

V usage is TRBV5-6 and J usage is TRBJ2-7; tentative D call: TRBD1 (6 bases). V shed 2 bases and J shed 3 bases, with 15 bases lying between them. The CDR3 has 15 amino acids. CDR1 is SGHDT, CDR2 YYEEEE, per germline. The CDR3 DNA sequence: TGTGCCAGCAGCTTACTTAACAGGGTGTACTACGAGCAGTACTTC. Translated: CASSLLNRVYYEQYF.

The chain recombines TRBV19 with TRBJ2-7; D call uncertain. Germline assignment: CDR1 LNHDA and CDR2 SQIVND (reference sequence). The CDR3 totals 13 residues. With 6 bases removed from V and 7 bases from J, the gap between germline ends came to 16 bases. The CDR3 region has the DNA TGTGCCAGTAGGGCACCGGGTCCATCGGAGCAGTACTTC. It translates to CASRAPGPSEQYF.

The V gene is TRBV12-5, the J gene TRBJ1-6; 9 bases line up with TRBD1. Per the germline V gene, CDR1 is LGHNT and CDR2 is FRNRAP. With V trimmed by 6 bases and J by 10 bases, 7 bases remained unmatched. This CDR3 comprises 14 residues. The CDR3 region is CASGQGQGRSPLHF. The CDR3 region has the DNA TGTGCTAGTGGCCAGGGACAGGGAAGATCACCCCTCCACTTT. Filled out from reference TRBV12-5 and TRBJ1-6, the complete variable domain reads DARVTQTPRHKVTEMGQEVTMRCQPILGHNTVFWYRQTMMQGLELLAYFRNRAPLDDSGMPKDRFSAEMPDATLATLKIQPSEPRDSAVYFCASGQGQGRSPLHFGNGTRLTVT.

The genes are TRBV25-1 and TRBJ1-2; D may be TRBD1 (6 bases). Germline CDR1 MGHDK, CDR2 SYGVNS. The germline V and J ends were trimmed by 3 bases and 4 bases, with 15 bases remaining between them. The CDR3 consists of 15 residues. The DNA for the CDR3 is TGTGCCAGCAGTGACCGGGGACAAGGTTCCTATGGCTACACCTTC. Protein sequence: CASSDRGQGSYGYTF.

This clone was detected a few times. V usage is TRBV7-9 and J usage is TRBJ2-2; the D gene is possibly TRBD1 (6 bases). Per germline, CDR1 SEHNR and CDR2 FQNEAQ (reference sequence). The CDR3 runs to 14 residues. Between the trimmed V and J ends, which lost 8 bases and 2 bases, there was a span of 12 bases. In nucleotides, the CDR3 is TGTGCCAGCGCAGGGGTCTTAAACACCGGGGAGCTGTTTTTT. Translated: CASAGVLNTGELFF.

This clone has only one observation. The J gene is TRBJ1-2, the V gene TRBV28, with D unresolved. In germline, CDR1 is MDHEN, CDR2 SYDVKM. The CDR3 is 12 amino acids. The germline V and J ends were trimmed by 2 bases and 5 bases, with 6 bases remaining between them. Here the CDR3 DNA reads TGTGCCAGCAGTTTAGGGAGATATGGCTACACCTTC. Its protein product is CASSLGRYGYTF.

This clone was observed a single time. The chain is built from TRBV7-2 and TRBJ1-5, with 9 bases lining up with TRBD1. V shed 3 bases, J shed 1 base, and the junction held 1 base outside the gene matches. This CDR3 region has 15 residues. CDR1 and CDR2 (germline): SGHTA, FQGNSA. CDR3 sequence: CASSFDRGSNQPQHF. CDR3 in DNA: TGTGCCAGCAGCTTTGACAGGGGGAGCAATCAGCCCCAGCATTTT. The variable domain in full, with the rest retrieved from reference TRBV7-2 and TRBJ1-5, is GAGVSQSPSNKVTEKGKDVELRCDPISGHTALYWYRQSLGQGLEFLIYFQGNSAPDKSGLPSDRFSAERTGGSVSTLTIQRTQQEDSAVYLCASSFDRGSNQPQHFGDGTRLSIL.

The CDR3 DNA reads as TGTGCCAGCAGCGAGGGTACAGATACGCAGTATTTT. Translation gives CASSEGTDTQYF. This sequence joins TRBV7-3 and TRBJ2-3, with TRBD2 as a possible D gene (5 bases). Trimming pared 5 bases from V and 3 bases from J, leaving 6 bases between. Germline V lookup: CDR1 SGHTA, CDR2 FQGTGA. The CDR3 has 12 amino acids.

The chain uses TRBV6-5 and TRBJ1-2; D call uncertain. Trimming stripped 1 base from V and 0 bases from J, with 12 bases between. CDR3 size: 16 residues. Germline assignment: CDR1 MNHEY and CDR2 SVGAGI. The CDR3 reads CASSYYFQEANYGYTF. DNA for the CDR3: TGTGCCAGCAGTTACTACTTCCAAGAAGCTAACTATGGCTACACCTTC.

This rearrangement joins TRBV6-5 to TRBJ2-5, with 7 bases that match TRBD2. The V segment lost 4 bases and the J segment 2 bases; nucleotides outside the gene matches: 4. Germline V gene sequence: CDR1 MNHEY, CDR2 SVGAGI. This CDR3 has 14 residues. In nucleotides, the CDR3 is TGTGCCAGCAGTTTTCCGGGACTACAAGAGACCCAGTACTTC. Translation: CASSFPGLQETQYF.